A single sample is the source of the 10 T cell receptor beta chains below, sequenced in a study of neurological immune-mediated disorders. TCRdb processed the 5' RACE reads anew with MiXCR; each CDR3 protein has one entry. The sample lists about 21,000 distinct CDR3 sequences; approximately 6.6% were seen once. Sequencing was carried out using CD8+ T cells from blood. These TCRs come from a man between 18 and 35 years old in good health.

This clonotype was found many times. CDR3 sequence reads: CASSQYQGNSPLHF. The CDR3 bases are TGTGCCAGCAGCCAATACCAGGGAAATTCACCCCTCCACTTT. The gene calls are TRBV7-9 and TRBJ1-6, with D tentatively TRBD1 (5 bases). Trimming cost V 5 bases and J 7 bases, with 12 bases left between them. Germline V lookup: CDR1 SEHNR, CDR2 FQNEAQ (reference sequence). The CDR3 loop spans 14 amino acids.

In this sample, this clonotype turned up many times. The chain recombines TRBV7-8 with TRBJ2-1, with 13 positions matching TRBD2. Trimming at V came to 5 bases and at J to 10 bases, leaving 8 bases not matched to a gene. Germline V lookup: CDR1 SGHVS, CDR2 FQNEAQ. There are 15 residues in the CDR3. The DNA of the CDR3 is TGTGCCAGCAGCCCTACGGGGACTAGCGGGGACGAGCAGTTCTTC. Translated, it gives CASSPTGTSGDEQFF. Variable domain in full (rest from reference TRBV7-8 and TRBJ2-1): GAGVSQSPRYKVAKRGQDVALRCDPISGHVSLFWYQQALGQGPEFLTYFQNEAQLDKSGLPSDRFFAERPEGSVSTLKIQRTQQEDSAVYLCASSPTGTSGDEQFFGPGTRLTVL.

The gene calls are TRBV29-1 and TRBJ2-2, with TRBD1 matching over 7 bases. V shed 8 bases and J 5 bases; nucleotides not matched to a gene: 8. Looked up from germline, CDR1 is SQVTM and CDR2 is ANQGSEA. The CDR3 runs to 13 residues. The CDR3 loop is CSFRTGGTGELFF. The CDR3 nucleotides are TGCAGCTTCCGGACAGGCGGAACCGGGGAGCTGTTTTTT.

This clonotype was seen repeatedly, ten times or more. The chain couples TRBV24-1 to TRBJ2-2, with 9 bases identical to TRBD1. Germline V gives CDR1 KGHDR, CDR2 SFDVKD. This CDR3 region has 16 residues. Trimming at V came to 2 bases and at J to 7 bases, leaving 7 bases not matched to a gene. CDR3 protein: CATSDWGQGVDGELFF. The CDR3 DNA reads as TGTGCCACCAGTGATTGGGGACAGGGAGTGGACGGGGAGCTGTTTTTT.

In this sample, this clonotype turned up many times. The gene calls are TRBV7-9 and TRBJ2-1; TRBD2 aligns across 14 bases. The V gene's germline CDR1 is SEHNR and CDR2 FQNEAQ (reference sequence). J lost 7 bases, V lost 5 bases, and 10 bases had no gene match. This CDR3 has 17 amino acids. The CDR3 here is CASSRGLAGAPWNEQFF. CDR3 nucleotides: TGTGCCAGCAGCCGGGGACTAGCGGGGGCCCCCTGGAATGAGCAGTTCTTC.

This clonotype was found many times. CDR3 sequence reads: CSVEYETQYF. The DNA for the CDR3 is TGCAGCGTTGAATACGAGACCCAGTACTTC. This chain uses TRBV29-1 with TRBJ2-5, with D uncertain. V lost 2 bases and J lost 5, with 3 bases in between. The CDR3 runs to 10 residues. CDR1 is SQVTM, CDR2 ANQGSEA, per germline. Full variable domain (remainder filled in from reference TRBV29-1 and TRBJ2-5): SAVISQKPSRDICQRGTSLTIQCQVDSQVTMMFWYRQQPGQSLTLIATANQGSEATYESGFVIDKFPISRPNLTFSTLTVSNMSPEDSSIYLCSVEYETQYFGPGTRLLVL.

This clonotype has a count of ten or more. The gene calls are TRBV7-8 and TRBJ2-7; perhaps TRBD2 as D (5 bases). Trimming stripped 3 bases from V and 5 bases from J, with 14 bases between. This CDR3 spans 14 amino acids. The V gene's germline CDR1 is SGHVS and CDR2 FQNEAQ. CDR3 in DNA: TGTGCCAGCAGCTTGGGAGAGGGAGTGCACGAGCAGTACTTC. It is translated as CASSLGEGVHEQYF.

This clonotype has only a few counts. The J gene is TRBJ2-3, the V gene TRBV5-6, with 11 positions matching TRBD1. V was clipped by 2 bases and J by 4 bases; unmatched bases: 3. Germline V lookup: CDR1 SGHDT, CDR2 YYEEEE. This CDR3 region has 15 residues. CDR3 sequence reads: CASSFGQGAADTQYF. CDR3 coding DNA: TGTGCCAGCAGCTTCGGACAGGGGGCTGCAGATACGCAGTATTTT.

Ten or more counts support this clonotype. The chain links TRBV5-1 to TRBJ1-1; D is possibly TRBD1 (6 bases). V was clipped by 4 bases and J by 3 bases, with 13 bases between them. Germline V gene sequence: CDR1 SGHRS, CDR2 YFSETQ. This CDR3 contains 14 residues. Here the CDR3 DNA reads TGCGCCAGCAGCCCCACAGGGACGGACACTGAAGCTTTCTTT. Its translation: CASSPTGTDTEAFF.

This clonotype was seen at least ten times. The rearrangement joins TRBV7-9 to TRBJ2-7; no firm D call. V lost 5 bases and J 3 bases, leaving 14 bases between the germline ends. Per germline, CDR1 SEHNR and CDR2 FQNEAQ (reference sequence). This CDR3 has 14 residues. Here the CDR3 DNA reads TGTGCCAGCAGCCCCCTGGGGAAAGGCTACGAGCAGTACTTC. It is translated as CASSPLGKGYEQYF.